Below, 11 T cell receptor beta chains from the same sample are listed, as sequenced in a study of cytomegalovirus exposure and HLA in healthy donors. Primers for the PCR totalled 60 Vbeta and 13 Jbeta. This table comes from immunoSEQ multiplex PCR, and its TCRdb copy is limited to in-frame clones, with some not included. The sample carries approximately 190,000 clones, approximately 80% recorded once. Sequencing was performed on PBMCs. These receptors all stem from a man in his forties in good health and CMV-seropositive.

The DNA for the CDR3 is TGTGCCAGCAGCAAAGCTCGGAGGGCGAGCAATCAGCCCCAGCATTTT. It is translated as CASSKARRASNQPQHF. The chain links TRBV21-1 to TRBJ1-5. TRBV21-1 is given as a pseudogene. The CDR3 is 16 residues long.

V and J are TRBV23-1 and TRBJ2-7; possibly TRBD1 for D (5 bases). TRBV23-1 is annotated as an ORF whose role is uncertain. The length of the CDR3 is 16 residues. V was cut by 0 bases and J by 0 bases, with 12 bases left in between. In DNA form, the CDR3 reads TGCGCCAGCAGTCAATCGTCGACGGACACCTCCTACGAGCAGTACTTC. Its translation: CASSQSSTDTSYEQYF.

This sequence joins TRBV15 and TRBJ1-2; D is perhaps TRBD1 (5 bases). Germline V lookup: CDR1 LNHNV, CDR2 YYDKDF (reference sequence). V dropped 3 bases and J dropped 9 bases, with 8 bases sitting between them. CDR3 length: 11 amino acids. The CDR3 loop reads CATSSAGRYTF. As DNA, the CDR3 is TGTGCCACCAGCAGTGCAGGGCGCTACACCTTC.

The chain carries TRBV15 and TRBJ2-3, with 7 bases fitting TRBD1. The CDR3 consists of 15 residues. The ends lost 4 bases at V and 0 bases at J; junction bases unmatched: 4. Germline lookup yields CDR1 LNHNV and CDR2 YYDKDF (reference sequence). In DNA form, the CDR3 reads TGTGCCACCAGCACCCAGGGACAGAGCACAGATACGCAGTATTTT. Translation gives CATSTQGQSTDTQYF.

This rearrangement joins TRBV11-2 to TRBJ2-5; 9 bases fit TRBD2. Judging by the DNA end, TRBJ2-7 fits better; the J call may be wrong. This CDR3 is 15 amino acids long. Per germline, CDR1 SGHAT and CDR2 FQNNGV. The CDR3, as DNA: TGTGCCAGCAGCCCACTGGGAGCGGGGGGCGACGAGCAGTACTTC. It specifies CASSPLGAGGDEQYF.

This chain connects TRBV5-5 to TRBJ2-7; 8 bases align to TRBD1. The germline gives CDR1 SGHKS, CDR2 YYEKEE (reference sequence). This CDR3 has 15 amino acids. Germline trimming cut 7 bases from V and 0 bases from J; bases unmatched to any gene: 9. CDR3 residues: CASGVQGASSYEQYF. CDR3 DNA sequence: TGTGCCAGCGGGGTCCAGGGGGCTAGCTCCTACGAGCAGTACTTC. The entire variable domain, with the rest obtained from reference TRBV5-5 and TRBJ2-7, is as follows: DAGVTQSPTHLIKTRGQQVTLRCSPISGHKSVSWYQQVLGQGPQFIFQYYEKEERGRGNFPDRFSARQFPNYSSELNVNALLLGDSALYLCASGVQGASSYEQYFGPGTRLTVT.

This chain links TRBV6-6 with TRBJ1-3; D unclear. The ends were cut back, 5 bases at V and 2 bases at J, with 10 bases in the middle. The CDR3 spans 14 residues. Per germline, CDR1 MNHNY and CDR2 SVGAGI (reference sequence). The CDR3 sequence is CASSRLGAGNTIYF. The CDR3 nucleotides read TGTGCCAGCAGTCGCCTCGGGGCTGGAAACACCATATATTTT.

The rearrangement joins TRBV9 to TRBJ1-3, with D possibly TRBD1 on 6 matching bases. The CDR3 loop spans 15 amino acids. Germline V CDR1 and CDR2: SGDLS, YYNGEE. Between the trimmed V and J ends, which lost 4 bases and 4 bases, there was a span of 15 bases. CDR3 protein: CASSLQGGRGNTIYF. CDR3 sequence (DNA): TGTGCCAGCAGCCTCCAAGGGGGTAGAGGAAACACCATATATTTT.

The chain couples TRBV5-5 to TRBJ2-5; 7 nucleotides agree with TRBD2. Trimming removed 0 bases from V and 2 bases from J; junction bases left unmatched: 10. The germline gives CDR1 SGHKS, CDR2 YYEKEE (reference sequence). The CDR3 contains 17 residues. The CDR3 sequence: CASSLGTYHGGQETQYF. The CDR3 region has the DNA TGTGCCAGCAGCTTGGGAACGTACCACGGGGGGCAAGAGACCCAGTACTTC.

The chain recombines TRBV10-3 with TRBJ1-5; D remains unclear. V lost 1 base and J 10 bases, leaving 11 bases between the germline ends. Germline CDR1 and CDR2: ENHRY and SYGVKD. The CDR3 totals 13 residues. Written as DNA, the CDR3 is TGTGCCATCAGTGAGTTGGAGGGCTTCCCCCAGCATTTT. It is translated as CAISELEGFPQHF.

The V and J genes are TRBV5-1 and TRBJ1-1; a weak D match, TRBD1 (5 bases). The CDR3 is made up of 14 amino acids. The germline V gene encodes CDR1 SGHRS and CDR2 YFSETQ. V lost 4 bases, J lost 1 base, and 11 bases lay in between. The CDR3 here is CASSARTGNTEAFF. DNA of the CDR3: TGCGCCAGCAGCGCCAGAACAGGGAACACTGAAGCTTTCTTT. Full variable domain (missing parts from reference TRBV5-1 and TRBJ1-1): KAGVTQTPRYLIKTRGQQVTLSCSPISGHRSVSWYQQTPGQGLQFLFEYFSETQRNKGNFPGRFSGRQFSNSRSEMNVSTLELGDSALYLCASSARTGNTEAFFGQGTRLTVV.